The 30 T cell receptor beta chains presented below share a single source sample, sequenced in a study of shared clonotypes between healthy human individuals. Only in-frame clones appear in the TCRdb table, and some are missing; sequencing was by immunoSEQ multiplex PCR. The sample records 1 million to 1.3 million clones, around 82% being singletons. Material for sequencing was memory CD4+ T cells from PBMCs. Subset here: CD45RA-negative fraction. These receptors all come from a man aged 18 to 30 in good health. Some clones in this sample may be carry-over from other donors' samples.

The chain recombines TRBV7-3 with TRBJ1-1, with D uncertain. The CDR3 is 14 amino acids. Trimming took 0 bases from V and 2 from J, leaving 7 bases between them. Germline-derived CDR1 and CDR2 are SGHTA and FQGTGA. Written as DNA, the CDR3 is TGTGCCAGCAGCTTAACGAGTTCTAACACTGAAGCTTTCTTT. It specifies CASSLTSSNTEAFF.

This chain joins TRBV11-3 and TRBJ2-7, with a weak D call TRBD2 (6 bases). This CDR3 region has 14 residues. Germline loops: CDR1 SGHNT, CDR2 YENEEA. V lost 5 bases and J 2 bases, leaving 13 bases between the germline ends. The CDR3 protein is CASSHRGATYEQYF. In nucleotides, the CDR3 is TGTGCCAGCAGCCACCGCGGGGCAACCTACGAGCAGTACTTC. Variable domain in full (rest from reference TRBV11-3 and TRBJ2-7): EAGVVQSPRYKIIEKKQPVAFWCNPISGHNTLYWYLQNLGQGPELLIRYENEEAVDDSQLPKDRFSAERLKGVDSTLKIQPAELGDSAVYLCASSHRGATYEQYFGPGTRLTVT.

The chain joins TRBV30 to TRBJ1-1; D is uncertain. Trimming shortened V by 3 bases and J by 11 bases, and 13 bases separated the two germline ends. CDR1 and CDR2 (germline): GTSNPN, SVGIG (reference sequence). The CDR3 runs 11 residues. The CDR3 sequence: CAWSHELRAFF. In nucleotides, the CDR3 is TGTGCCTGGAGCCACGAGCTGAGGGCTTTCTTT.

The V call is TRBV18, the J call TRBJ2-5; the D gene is possibly TRBD2 (5 bases). CDR3 length: 15 residues. With 2 bases removed from V and 4 bases from J, the gap between germline ends came to 14 bases. Germline V CDR1 and CDR2: KGHSH, LQKENI. The CDR3 loop reads CASSPFFGESETQYF. The DNA of the CDR3 is TGTGCCAGCTCACCATTCTTCGGGGAATCAGAGACCCAGTACTTC.

This chain joins TRBV5-1 and TRBJ2-2, with D tentatively TRBD2 (6 bases). V was shortened by 3 bases and J by 5 bases, with 8 bases between the two germline ends. This CDR3 comprises 13 residues. The germline gives CDR1 SGHRS, CDR2 YFSETQ. The CDR3 sequence is CASSYGLTGELFF. DNA of the CDR3: TGCGCCAGCAGCTACGGACTAACCGGGGAGCTGTTTTTT.

This sequence joins TRBV5-1 and TRBJ2-7, with 9 bases lining up with TRBD1. V trimming: 2 bases; J trimming: 3 bases; junction bases outside the gene matches: 3. Germline assignment: CDR1 SGHRS and CDR2 YFSETQ. The CDR3 sequence is 14 residues long. The CDR3 reads CASSFGQGIYEQYF. The DNA of the CDR3 is TGCGCCAGCAGCTTCGGACAGGGGATCTACGAGCAGTACTTC.

The rearrangement links TRBV6-5 to TRBJ2-7, with TRBD2 matching over 9 bases. The CDR3 runs to 15 residues. Trimming cost V 7 bases and J 4 bases; bases outside gene matches: 11. From germline, CDR1 is MNHEY and CDR2 SVGAGI. The CDR3 reads CASTYGAGGGYEQYF. CDR3 DNA: TGTGCCAGCACCTACGGGGCGGGAGGGGGTTACGAGCAGTACTTC.

The rearrangement uses TRBV9 and TRBJ2-4; 12 nucleotides match TRBD2. J gave up 7 bases and V 3 bases, and 5 bases lay outside the gene matches. Germline loops: CDR1 SGDLS, CDR2 YYNGEE. There are 15 residues in the CDR3. Here the CDR3 reads CASSATGTSGNIQYF. The CDR3 DNA reads as TGTGCCAGCAGCGCCACCGGGACTAGCGGGAACATTCAGTACTTC.

DNA of the CDR3: TGTGCCAGCAGCTTCAGTGGCGGGAGAGCAGATACGCAGTATTTT. As protein: CASSFSGGRADTQYF. The chain recombines TRBV5-6 with TRBJ2-3; 7 nucleotides line up with TRBD2. Germline V lookup: CDR1 SGHDT, CDR2 YYEEEE. Unmatched junction bases numbered 7, after V lost 2 bases and J lost 4 bases. This CDR3 has 15 amino acids.

The chain recombines TRBV29-1 with TRBJ1-2; D gene ambiguous. In germline, CDR1 is SQVTM, CDR2 ANQGSEA. This CDR3 comprises 13 residues. V shed 4 bases and J shed 1 base, with 10 bases lying between them. The CDR3 spells CSVVSVLNYGYTF. The CDR3 region has the DNA TGCAGCGTTGTGTCAGTCCTTAACTATGGCTACACCTTC.

The chain links TRBV6-1 to TRBJ2-3, with TRBD2 as a possible D gene (6 bases). Germline loops: CDR1 MNHNS, CDR2 SASEGT. The CDR3 is 12 residues long. V lost 4 bases, J lost 9 bases, and 11 bases lay in between. The CDR3 spells CASSVGGRTQYF. The CDR3 DNA reads TGTGCCAGCAGTGTTGGAGGGCGCACGCAGTATTTT.

This chain connects TRBV25-1 to TRBJ2-3; tentative D call: TRBD2 (7 bases). This CDR3 comprises 15 residues. V was clipped by 4 bases and J by 5 bases, with 16 bases between them. Germline V gene sequence: CDR1 MGHDK, CDR2 SYGVNS. CDR3 protein: CASSAGGAGRDTQYF. The CDR3 DNA sequence: TGTGCCAGCAGTGCTGGGGGGGCAGGTAGAGATACGCAGTATTTT.

This clone was seen once. The rearrangement links TRBV7-8 to TRBJ1-4, with a possible D match to TRBD1 (5 bases). This CDR3 spans 16 amino acids. V lost 1 base, J lost 8 bases, and 17 bases lay in between. CDR1 and CDR2 (germline): SGHVS, FQNEAQ. The CDR3 DNA reads as TGTGCCAGCAGCTTAGAACTTCGGCCAGGGAGGGAAAAACTGTTTTTT. Protein: CASSLELRPGREKLFF.

In DNA, the CDR3 is TGTGCCAGCAGTCTGACCTTCGGTGGCGAGCAGTACTTC. Residues: CASSLTFGGEQYF. V is TRBV6-1 and J is TRBJ2-7; D remains ambiguous. This CDR3 is built from 13 residues. V was trimmed by 5 bases and J by 6 bases, leaving 14 bases between them. Germline V gene data show CDR1 as MNHNS and CDR2 as SASEGT.

Comment on this clone: Only one base separates this from a far larger clonotype, so it likely reflects a read error. At the DNA level, this CDR3 is encoded by other sequences in the same sample as well. The chain is built from TRBV28 and TRBJ2-7; D may be TRBD2 (6 bases). The CDR3 totals 13 residues. Per germline, CDR1 MDHEN and CDR2 SYDVKM. CDR3 nucleotide sequence: TGCGCCAGCAGTTCGACTAGCTCCTACGAGCAGTACTTC. This encodes CASSSTSSYEQYF. Full variable domain (missing parts from reference TRBV28 and TRBJ2-7): DVKVTQSSRYLVKRTGEKVFLECVQDMDHENMFWYRQDPGLGLRLIYFSYDVKMKEKGDIPEGYSVSREKKERFSLILESASTNQTSMYLCASSSTSSYEQYFGPGTRLTVT.

V gene TRBV18 combines with J gene TRBJ2-2; no clear D. Germline loops: CDR1 KGHSH, CDR2 LQKENI. The CDR3 runs to 12 residues. V shed 4 bases and J shed 7 bases, with 7 bases lying between them. The CDR3 is CASSRKFGELFF. DNA of the CDR3: TGTGCCAGCTCACGTAAATTCGGGGAGCTGTTTTTT.

Note on this clone: The sample contains more than one DNA sequence encoding this CDR3. V usage is TRBV5-6 and J usage is TRBJ2-5, with D tentatively TRBD1 or TRBD2 (5 bases each). The germline gives CDR1 SGHDT, CDR2 YYEEEE. This CDR3 has 13 amino acids. V gave up 1 base and J gave up 5 bases, with 9 bases separating them. CDR3 amino acids: CASSLSGAETQYF. For the CDR3, the DNA is TGTGCCAGCAGCTTGTCCGGGGCGGAGACCCAGTACTTC.

This chain uses TRBV28 with TRBJ2-1; 13 bases match TRBD2. The CDR3 loop spans 15 amino acids. Germline V gives CDR1 MDHEN, CDR2 SYDVKM. With 5 bases clipped from V and 16 bases from J, the junction kept 14 bases outside the gene matches. Written as DNA, the CDR3 is TGTGCCAGCAGTCATCCTGGACTAGCGGGAGAACGGTATTTCTTC. The encoded protein is CASSHPGLAGERYFF.

This chain joins TRBV5-5 and TRBJ1-2; D is uncertain. This CDR3 has 13 residues. With 4 bases removed from V and 8 bases from J, the gap between germline ends came to 15 bases. The V gene's germline CDR1 is SGHKS and CDR2 YYEKEE (reference sequence). CDR3 loop: CASSPFGSWGYTF. The CDR3 DNA reads as TGTGCCAGCAGCCCTTTTGGTTCATGGGGCTACACCTTC.

The CDR3 spells CASRMRTAPSLYEQYF. The CDR3 region has the DNA TGTGCCAGCAGGATGAGGACAGCTCCATCTCTCTACGAGCAGTACTTC. This chain uses TRBV28 with TRBJ2-7; maybe TRBD1 (6 bases). From germline, CDR1 is MDHEN and CDR2 SYDVKM. Trimming pared 6 bases from V and 3 bases from J, leaving 21 bases between. CDR3 length: 16 amino acids.

The V gene is TRBV28, the J gene TRBJ1-2, with D possibly TRBD1 on 6 matching bases. V was trimmed by 5 bases and J by 6 bases, leaving 19 bases between them. Germline loops: CDR1 MDHEN, CDR2 SYDVKM. This CDR3 has 15 amino acids. CDR3 bases: TGTGCCAGCAGTCTCCCTACAGGGCAACGGGATGGCTACACCTTC. It specifies CASSLPTGQRDGYTF.

This clone was seen just once. The rearrangement links TRBV28 to TRBJ1-6; no reliable D call. Trimming took off 5 bases at V and 7 bases at J, with 9 bases between the two ends. This CDR3 is 13 amino acids long. CDR1 and CDR2 (germline): MDHEN, SYDVKM. The CDR3 bases are TGTGCCAGCAGTCCCCCAATGAATTCACCCCTCCACTTT. As protein: CASSPPMNSPLHF.

About this clone: The sample carries other DNA sequences with the same CDR3. Here the CDR3 DNA reads TGCGCCAGCAGCTTGGTAGCGGGAGTTGTGGAGACCCAGTACTTC. It is translated as CASSLVAGVVETQYF. V and J are TRBV5-1 and TRBJ2-5; TRBD2 matches 9 bases. This CDR3 comprises 15 residues. V lost 0 bases to trimming and J lost 5 bases; unmatched junction nucleotides: 5. Germline CDR1 is SGHRS and CDR2 is YFSETQ.

The chain carries TRBV5-1 and TRBJ2-7; D gene ambiguous. Per the germline V gene, CDR1 is SGHRS and CDR2 is YFSETQ. This CDR3 spans 13 amino acids. V lost 4 bases and J lost 6, with 14 bases in between. Written as DNA, the CDR3 is TGCGCCAGCAGCCCACGGACCACGAGCGAGCAGTACTTC. It encodes CASSPRTTSEQYF.

This clone occurred once. Other DNA sequences in this sample translate to the same CDR3. The gene calls are TRBV5-1 and TRBJ1-3; TRBD1 might be the D (5 bases). Germline CDR1 is SGHRS and CDR2 is YFSETQ. The V end lost 0 bases, the J end lost 0 bases, and 10 bases lay between the germline ends. The CDR3 totals 16 residues. The CDR3 spells CASSLGGTSSGNTIYF. The CDR3 DNA reads TGCGCCAGCAGCTTGGGGGGGACTTCCTCTGGAAACACCATATATTTT.

With regard to this clone: This sample also contains other DNA sequences that code for the same CDR3. CDR3 in DNA: TGTGCCAGCAGCTTGGGCGGATTCACTGAAGCTTTCTTT. Translating gives CASSLGGFTEAFF. V and J are TRBV7-2 and TRBJ1-1; D remains ambiguous. This CDR3 spans 13 amino acids. CDR1 is SGHTA, CDR2 FQGNSA, per germline. V was cut by 3 bases and J by 4 bases, with 9 bases left in between.

V and J are TRBV19 and TRBJ2-7; 9 bases align to TRBD2. The CDR3 runs 15 residues. V lost 7 bases and J lost 5; bases outside the gene matches: 12. CDR1 is LNHDA and CDR2 is SQIVND in the germline V gene (reference sequence). CDR3 in amino acids: CASKPHSGRTHEQYF. CDR3 bases: TGTGCCAGTAAACCGCATAGCGGGAGAACCCACGAGCAGTACTTC.

This clone is a singleton in its sample. The chain recombines TRBV7-9 with TRBJ1-6; D ambiguous. The CDR3 totals 13 residues. Looked up from germline, CDR1 is SEHNR and CDR2 is FQNEAQ (reference sequence). Trimming stripped 2 bases from V and 10 bases from J, with 9 bases between. CDR3 sequence: CASSLSPGSPLHF. Here the CDR3 DNA reads TGTGCCAGCAGCTTAAGTCCCGGCTCACCCCTCCACTTT.

The V and J genes are TRBV9 and TRBJ2-7; D possibly corresponds to TRBD1 (5 bases). Germline V gene sequence: CDR1 SGDLS, CDR2 YYNGEE. V was cut by 2 bases and J by 0 bases, with 12 bases left in between. There are 15 residues in the CDR3. CDR3 bases: TGTGCCAGCAGCGTGTCGACAGCTAGCTCCTACGAGCAGTACTTC. It encodes CASSVSTASSYEQYF. Full variable domain (remainder filled in from reference TRBV9 and TRBJ2-7): DSGVTQTPKHLITATGQRVTLRCSPRSGDLSVYWYQQSLDQGLQFLIQYYNGEERAKGNILERFSAQQFPDLHSELNLSSLELGDSALYFCASSVSTASSYEQYFGPGTRLTVT.

This clone has a single count. The chain recombines TRBV15 with TRBJ1-2; no reliable D call. V was cut by 3 bases and J by 5 bases, with 7 bases left in between. The CDR3 extends over 12 amino acids. The germline gives CDR1 LNHNV, CDR2 YYDKDF (reference sequence). The CDR3 bases are TGTGCCACCAGCAGGGACCCTTATGGCTACACCTTC. This encodes CATSRDPYGYTF.